This record concerns one TCR beta chain sequence. What this receptor recognizes is not known. Base-call qualities are not available, and no considerably larger clone is one nucleotide away. This sample is part of a study of blood T cell repertoires in COVID-19 (dated by TCRdb to the early 2020s). Context from the whole study: Samples covering the acute and convalescent phases of COVID-19 were provided by collaborators in the United States, Italy and Spain. The material from the prospective study consisted of cDNA or gDNA derived from T cells, B-cell-depleted T cells, or PBMCs. Deeply sampled blood TCRbeta repertoires from subjects exposed to, actively infected with, or recovered from COVID-19 were included in the dataset. The repertoires were released in a freely available public database intended as a resource for research on the immune response to SARS-CoV-2. Samples were obtained from the ongoing ImmuneRACE study (first 160 participants) and from over a thousand subjects provided by 6 global collaborators. Nearly every sample came with metadata listing a de-identified subject ID, COVID-19 status, age in years and sex. Where HLA class I and class II types were available, the types were taken from metadata supplied by the sample provider, not from assay-based typing.

Participants in the prospective study were enrolled through a virtual design, were aged about 18 to 100 years, and lived in about 25 United States geographic areas. In the prospective study, cohorts were assigned on the basis of participant-reported clinical history obtained from a screening survey and a study questionnaire. For ImmuneRACE Cohort 3, a participant was defined as recovered based on two consecutive negative NP/OP PCR tests, clearance by a healthcare professional, or resolution of symptoms. Mobile phlebotomists in the prospective study collected whole blood, serum and a nasopharyngeal or oropharyngeal swab from every participant. Participants in the prospective study had the option to provide additional blood draws and questionnaires over a roughly 2-month period. Prospective study blood samples were shipped either frozen or at room temperature before DNA extraction. The study at large found these results: Clinical and demographic metadata were provided uncurated, with the amount varying by source and participant.

The CDR3 runs 17 residues from the cysteine to the phenylalanine. The read is trimmed to its CDR3 DNA, 51 bases read in frame from base 1. The germline V gene (reference sequence) specifies LGHDT as CDR1 and YNNKEL as CDR2. For this chain, trimming is 0 bases at the V end and 4 bases at the J end, and the number of junction bases without a gene match is 9. The immunoSEQ Assay, a bias-controlled multiplex PCR, was used to amplify TCRbeta CDR3 regions from genomic DNA. Turning to the authors' computational methods: Nucleated cell counts per sample were estimated from amplification of reference gene primers within the assay. To quantify the absolute abundance of each unique TCRbeta CDR3 rearrangement, sequence reads were collapsed and filtered. For each sample, productive Simpson clonality was calculated by taking the square root of Simpson's diversity index across productive rearrangements. Sourced from immuneACCESS, this table was stored by TCRdb with only in-frame sequences that have V and J called. A share of the clones is absent; for the studies checked, an unresolved V gene accounts for under half, and the remainder has no known explanation. Clonal size and the V and J genes are those of that table, whereas D and trimming came from the DNA. Within this sample are about 270,000 clones, with more than 75% of them counted one time only. The top ten hold about 2.6% of the sample.

The chain is made from TRBV3-1 (or the pseudogene TRBV3-2) and TRBJ2-1; TRBD2 lines up with 7 middle nucleotides. Sequencing was performed on PBMCs or T cells enriched from blood (not recorded which). This receptor was obtained from a woman aged 18-29 years who had recovered from COVID-19. The base sequence is TGTGCCAGCAGCCAAGATCGGGCTAGCGGCCAATACAATGAGCAGTTCTTC. Its amino acids are CASSQDRASGQYNEQFF.